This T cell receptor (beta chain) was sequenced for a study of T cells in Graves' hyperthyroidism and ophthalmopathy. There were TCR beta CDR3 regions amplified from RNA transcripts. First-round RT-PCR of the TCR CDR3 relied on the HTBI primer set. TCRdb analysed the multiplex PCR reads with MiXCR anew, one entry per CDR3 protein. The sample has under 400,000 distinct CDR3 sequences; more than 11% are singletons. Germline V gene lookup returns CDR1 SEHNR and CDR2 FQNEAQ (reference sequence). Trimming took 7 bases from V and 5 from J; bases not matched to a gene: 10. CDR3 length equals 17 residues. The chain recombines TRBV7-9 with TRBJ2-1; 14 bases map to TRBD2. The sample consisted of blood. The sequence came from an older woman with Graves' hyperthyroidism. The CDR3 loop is CASNGLAGGPENNEQFF. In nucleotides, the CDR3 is TGTGCCAGCAACGGACTAGCGGGAGGTCCCGAAAACAATGAGCAGTTCTTC.